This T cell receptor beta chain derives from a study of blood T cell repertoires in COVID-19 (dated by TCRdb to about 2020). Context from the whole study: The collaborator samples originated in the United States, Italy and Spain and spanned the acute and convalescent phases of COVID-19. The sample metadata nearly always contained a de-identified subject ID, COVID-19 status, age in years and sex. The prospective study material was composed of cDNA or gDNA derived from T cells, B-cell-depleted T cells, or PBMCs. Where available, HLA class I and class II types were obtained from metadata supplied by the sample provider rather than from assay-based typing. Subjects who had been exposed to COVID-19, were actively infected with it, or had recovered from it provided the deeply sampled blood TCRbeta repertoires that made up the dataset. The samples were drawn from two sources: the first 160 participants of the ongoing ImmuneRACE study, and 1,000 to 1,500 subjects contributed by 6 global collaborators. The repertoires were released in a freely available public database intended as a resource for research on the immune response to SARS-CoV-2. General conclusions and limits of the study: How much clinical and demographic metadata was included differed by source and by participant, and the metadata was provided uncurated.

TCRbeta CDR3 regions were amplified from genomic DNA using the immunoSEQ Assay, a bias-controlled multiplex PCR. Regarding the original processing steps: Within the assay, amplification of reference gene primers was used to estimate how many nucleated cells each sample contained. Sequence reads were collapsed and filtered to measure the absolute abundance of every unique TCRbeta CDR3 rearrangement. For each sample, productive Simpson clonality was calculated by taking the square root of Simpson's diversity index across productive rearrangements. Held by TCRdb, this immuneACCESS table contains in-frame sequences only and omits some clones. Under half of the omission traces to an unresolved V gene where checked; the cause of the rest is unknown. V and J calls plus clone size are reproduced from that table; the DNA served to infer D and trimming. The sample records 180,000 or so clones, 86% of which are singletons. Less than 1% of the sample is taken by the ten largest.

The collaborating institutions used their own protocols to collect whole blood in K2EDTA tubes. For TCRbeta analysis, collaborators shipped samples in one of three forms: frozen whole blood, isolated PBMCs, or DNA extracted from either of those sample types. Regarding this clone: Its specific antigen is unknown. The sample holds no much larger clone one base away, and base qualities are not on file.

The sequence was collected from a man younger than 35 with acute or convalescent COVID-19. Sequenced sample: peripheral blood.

For the CDR3, the sequence is CASSTEQGWNTIYF. The nucleotide sequence reads as follows: TGTGCCAGCAGTACGGAACAGGGTTGGAACACCATATATTTT. The rearrangement joined TRBV9 to TRBJ1-3; the D gene is perhaps TRBD1, on 6 matching bases. From the cysteine through the phenylalanine, the CDR3 covers 14 amino acids. Only the CDR3 region is kept as DNA, spanning 42 bases read in frame from base 1. CDR1 and CDR2 are drawn from the germline V gene: SGDLS, YYNGEE. Between the V and J ends, shortened by 5 bases and 7 bases respectively, the junction contains 16 bases.